The clone carrying this T cell receptor beta chain is a singleton in its sample. Its target is unknown. The sample originates from a study of blood T cells in healthy people across ages. Study findings and constraints: Percentage of naive T cells showed a strong correlation with TCR beta diversity.

With a J-beta primer mix and a sample-barcoded 5' primer, a second PCR ran roughly 6 to 12 cycles. TCRdb recomputed calls from the 5' RACE reads with MiXCR, one row per CDR3 protein. The sample lists over a million distinct CDR3 sequences; roughly two fifths were seen once. Sequencing used blood. The receptor was derived from a woman between 18 and 29 years old in good health.

CDR3 nucleotides: TGTGCCAGCAGCCTTGGGGGGACCCTCTCCTACGAGCAGTACTTC. It specifies CASSLGGTLSYEQYF. The chain joins TRBV3-1 to TRBJ2-7, with D possibly being TRBD2 (6 bases). This CDR3 comprises 15 residues. Germline V gives CDR1 LGHDT, CDR2 YNNKEL (reference sequence). V shed 4 bases and J shed 0 bases, with 13 bases lying between them.